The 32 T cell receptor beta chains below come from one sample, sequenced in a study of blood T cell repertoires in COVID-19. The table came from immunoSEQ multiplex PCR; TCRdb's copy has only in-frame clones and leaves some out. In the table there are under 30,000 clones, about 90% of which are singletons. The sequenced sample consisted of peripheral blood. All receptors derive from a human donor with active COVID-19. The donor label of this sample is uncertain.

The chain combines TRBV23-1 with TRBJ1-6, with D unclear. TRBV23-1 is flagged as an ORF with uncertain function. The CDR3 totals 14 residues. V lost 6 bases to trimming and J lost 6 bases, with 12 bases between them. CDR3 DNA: TGCGCCAGCAGCCACGCCCAGATTAATTCACCCCTCCACTTT. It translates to CASSHAQINSPLHF.

The CDR3 loop is CASSPGVGDNEQFF. The CDR3 DNA reads as TGTGCCAGCTCACCGGGAGTAGGTGACAATGAGCAGTTCTTC. This sequence joins TRBV18 and TRBJ2-1, with D possibly being TRBD2 (5 bases). This CDR3 region has 14 residues. V gave up 3 bases and J gave up 5 bases, with 11 bases separating them. Germline V gene sequence: CDR1 KGHSH, CDR2 LQKENI. Combining the CDR3 with reference TRBV18 and TRBJ2-1 gives the whole variable domain NAGVMQNPRHLVRRRGQEARLRCSPMKGHSHVYWYRQLPEEGLKFMVYLQKENIIDESGMPKERFSAEFPKEGPSILRIQQVVRGDSAAYFCASSPGVGDNEQFFGPGTRLTVL.

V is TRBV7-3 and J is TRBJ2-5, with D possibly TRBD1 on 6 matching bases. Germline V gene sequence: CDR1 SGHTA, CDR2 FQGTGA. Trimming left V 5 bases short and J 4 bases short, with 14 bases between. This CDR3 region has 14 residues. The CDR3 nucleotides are TGTGCCAGCAGCCAAGGGGCCAGGGGAGAGACCCAGTACTTC. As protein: CASSQGARGETQYF. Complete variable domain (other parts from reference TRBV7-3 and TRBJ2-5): GAGVSQTPSNKVTEKGKYVELRCDPISGHTALYWYRQSLGQGPEFLIYFQGTGAADDSGLPNDRFFAVRPEGSVSTLKIQRTERGDSAVYLCASSQGARGETQYFGPGTRLLVL.

In DNA form, the CDR3 reads TGTGCCAGCAAGGGGTCCGAGACCCAGTACTTC. Encoded protein: CASKGSETQYF. The chain carries TRBV27 and TRBJ2-5; weak D call: TRBD1 (5 bases). CDR3 length: 11 residues. V lost 7 bases to trimming and J lost 5 bases, with 8 bases between them. Germline-derived CDR1 and CDR2 are MNHEY and SMNVEV (reference sequence).

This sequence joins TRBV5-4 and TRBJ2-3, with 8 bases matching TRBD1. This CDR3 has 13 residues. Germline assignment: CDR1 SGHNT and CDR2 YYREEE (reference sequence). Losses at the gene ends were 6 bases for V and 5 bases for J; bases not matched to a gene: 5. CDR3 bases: TGTGCCAGCACCCGGACAGGGATAGATACGCAGTATTTT. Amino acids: CASTRTGIDTQYF.

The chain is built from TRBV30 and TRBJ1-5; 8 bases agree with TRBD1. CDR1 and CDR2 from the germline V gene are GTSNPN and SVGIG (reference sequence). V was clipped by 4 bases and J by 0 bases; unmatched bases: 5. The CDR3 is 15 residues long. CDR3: CAWKVTGVSNQPQHF. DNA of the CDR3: TGTGCCTGGAAGGTGACAGGGGTTAGCAATCAGCCCCAGCATTTT.

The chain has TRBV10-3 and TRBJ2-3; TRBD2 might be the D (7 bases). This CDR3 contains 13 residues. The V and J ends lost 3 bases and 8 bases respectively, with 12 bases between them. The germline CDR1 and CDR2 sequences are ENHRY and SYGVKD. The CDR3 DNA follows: TGTGCCATCAGTGACGGGGGGCGCGGTACGCAGTATTTT. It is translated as CAISDGGRGTQYF.

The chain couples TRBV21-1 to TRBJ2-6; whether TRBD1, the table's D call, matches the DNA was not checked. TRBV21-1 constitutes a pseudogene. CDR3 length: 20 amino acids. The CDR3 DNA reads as TGTGCCAGCAGCAAATGGAAGTGGACAGGCTCGGTGGCTGGGGCCAACGTCCTGACTTTC. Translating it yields CASSKWKWTGSVAGANVLTF.

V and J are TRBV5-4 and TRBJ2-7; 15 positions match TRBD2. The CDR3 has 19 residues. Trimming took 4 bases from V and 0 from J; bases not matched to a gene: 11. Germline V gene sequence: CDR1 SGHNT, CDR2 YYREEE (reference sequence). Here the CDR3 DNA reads TGTGCCAGCAGCCACTACGGGACTAGCGGGGGGTCAAACTCCTACGAGCAGTACTTC. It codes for CASSHYGTSGGSNSYEQYF.

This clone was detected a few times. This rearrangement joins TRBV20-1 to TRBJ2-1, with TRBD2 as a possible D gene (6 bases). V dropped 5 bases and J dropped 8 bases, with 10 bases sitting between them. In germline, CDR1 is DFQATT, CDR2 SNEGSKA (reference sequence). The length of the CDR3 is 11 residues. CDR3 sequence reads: CSASSGHEQFF. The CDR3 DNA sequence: TGCAGTGCTTCAAGCGGGCATGAGCAGTTCTTC.

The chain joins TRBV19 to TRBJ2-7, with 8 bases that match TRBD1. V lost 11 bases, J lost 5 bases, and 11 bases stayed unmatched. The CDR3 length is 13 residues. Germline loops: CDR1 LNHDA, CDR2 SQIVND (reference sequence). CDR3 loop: CASEDREGDEQYF. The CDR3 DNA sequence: TGTGCCTCGGAGGACAGGGAAGGTGACGAGCAGTACTTC.

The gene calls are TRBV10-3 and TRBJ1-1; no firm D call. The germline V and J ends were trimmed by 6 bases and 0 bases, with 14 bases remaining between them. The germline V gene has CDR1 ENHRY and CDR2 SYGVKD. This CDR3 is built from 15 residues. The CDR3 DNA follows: TGTGCCATCAGGAAGGAAGAGGGCCTGAACACTGAAGCTTTCTTT. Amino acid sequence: CAIRKEEGLNTEAFF.

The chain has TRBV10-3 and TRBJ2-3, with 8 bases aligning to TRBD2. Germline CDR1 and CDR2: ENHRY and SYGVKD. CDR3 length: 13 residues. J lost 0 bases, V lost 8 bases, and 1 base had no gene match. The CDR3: CAIASGSTDTQYF. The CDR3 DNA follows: TGTGCCATCGCTAGCGGGAGCACAGATACGCAGTATTTT.

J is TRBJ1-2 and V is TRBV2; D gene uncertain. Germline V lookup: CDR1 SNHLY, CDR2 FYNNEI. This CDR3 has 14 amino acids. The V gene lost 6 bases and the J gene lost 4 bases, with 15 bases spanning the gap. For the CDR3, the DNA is TGTGCCAGCAGCGATAGCCGGGGAGGCTATGGCTACACCTTC. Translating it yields CASSDSRGGYGYTF.

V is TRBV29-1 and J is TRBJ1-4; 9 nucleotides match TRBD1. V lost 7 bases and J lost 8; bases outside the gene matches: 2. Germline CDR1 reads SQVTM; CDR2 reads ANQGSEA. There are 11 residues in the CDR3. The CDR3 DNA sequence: TGCAGCGGGACAGGGGAGGAAAAACTGTTTTTT. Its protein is CSGTGEEKLFF.

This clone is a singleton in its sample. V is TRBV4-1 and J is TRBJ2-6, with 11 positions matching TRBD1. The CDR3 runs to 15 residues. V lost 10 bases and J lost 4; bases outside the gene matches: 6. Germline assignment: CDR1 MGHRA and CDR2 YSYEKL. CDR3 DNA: TGCGCCACGGGACAGGGGGTGTTGGGGGCCAACGTCCTGACTTTC. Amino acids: CATGQGVLGANVLTF.

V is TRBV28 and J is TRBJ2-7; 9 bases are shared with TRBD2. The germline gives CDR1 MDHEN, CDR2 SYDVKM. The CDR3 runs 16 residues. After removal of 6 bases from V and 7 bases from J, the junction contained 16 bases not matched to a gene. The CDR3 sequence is CASSLTTAGGPGEQYF. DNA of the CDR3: TGTGCCAGCAGCCTGACGACTGCGGGAGGGCCGGGGGAGCAGTACTTC.

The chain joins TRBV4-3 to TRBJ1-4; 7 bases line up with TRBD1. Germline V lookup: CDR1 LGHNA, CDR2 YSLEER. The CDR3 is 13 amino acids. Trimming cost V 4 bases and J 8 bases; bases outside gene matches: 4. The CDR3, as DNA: TGCGCCAGCAGCCTCAGGGGGTACGAAAAACTGTTTTTT. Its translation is CASSLRGYEKLFF.

DNA for the CDR3: TGTGCCACACGGGGGGACAGGGGAAGCAATGAGCAGTTCTTC. Translation gives CATRGDRGSNEQFF. The chain combines TRBV6-5 with TRBJ2-1; 10 bases map to TRBD1. The CDR3 length is 14 residues. Losses at the gene ends were 10 bases for V and 6 bases for J; bases not matched to a gene: 9. CDR1 MNHEY and CDR2 SVGAGI come from the germline V gene.

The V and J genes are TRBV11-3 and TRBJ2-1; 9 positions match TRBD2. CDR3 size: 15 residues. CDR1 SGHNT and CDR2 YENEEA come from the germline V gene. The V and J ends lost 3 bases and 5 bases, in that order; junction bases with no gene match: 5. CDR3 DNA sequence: TGTGCCAGCAGCTTCGGCCTAGCGGGAAACAATGAGCAGTTCTTC. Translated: CASSFGLAGNNEQFF.

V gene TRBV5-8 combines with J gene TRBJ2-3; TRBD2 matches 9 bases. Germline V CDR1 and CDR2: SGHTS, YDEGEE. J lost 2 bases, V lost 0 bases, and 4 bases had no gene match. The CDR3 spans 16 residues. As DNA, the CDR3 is TGTGCCAGCAGCTTGGATAGCGGGAGATTCACAGATACGCAGTATTTT. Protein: CASSLDSGRFTDTQYF.

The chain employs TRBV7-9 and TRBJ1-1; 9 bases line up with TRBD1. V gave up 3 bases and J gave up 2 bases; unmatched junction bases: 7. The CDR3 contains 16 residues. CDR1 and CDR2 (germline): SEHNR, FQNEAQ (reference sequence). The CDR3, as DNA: TGTGCCAGCAGCTTGTATGGGGGACAGGGTAACACTGAAGCTTTCTTT. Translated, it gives CASSLYGGQGNTEAFF.

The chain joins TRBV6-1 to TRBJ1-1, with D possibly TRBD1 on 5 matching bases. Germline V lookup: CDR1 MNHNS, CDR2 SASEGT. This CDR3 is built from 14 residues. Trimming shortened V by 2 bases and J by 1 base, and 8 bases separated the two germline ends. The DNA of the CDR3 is TGTGCCAGCAGTGAACTGGGGGGGAACACTGAAGCTTTCTTT. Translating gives CASSELGGNTEAFF.

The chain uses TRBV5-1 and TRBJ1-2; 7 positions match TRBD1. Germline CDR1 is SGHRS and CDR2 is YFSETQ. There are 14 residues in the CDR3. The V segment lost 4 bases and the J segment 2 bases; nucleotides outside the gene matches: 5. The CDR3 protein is CASSQSGGNYGYTF. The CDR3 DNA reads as TGCGCCAGCAGCCAATCAGGGGGGAACTATGGCTACACCTTC.

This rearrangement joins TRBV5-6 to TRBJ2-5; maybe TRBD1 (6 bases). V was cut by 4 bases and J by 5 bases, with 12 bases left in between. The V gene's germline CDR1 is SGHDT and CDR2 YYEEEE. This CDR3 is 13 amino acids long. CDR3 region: CASSQQGAETQYF. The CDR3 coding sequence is TGTGCCAGCAGCCAACAGGGAGCGGAGACCCAGTACTTC.

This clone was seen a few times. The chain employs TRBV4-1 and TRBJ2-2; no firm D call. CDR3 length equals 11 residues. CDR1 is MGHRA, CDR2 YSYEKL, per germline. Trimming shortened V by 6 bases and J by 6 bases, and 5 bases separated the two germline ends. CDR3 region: CASRRSGELFF. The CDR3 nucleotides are TGCGCCAGCAGGCGGTCCGGGGAGCTGTTTTTT.

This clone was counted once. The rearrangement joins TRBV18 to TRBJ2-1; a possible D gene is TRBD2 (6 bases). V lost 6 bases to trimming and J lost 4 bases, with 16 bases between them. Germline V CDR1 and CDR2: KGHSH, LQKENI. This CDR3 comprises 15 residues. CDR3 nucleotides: TGTGCCAGCTCCCCCCCTAGCGCGAGATACAATGAGCAGTTCTTC. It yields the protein CASSPPSARYNEQFF.

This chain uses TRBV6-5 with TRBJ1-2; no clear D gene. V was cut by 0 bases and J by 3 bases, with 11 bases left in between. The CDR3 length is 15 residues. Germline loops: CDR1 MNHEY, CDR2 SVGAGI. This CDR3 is CASSYSMAGYYGYTF. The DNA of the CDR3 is TGTGCCAGCAGTTACTCGATGGCGGGTTACTATGGCTACACCTTC.

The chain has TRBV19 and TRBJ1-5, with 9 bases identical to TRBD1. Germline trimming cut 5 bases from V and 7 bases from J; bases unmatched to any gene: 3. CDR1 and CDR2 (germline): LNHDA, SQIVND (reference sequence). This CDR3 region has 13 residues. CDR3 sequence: CASSQQGAQPQHF. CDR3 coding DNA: TGTGCCAGTAGTCAACAGGGGGCCCAGCCCCAGCATTTT.

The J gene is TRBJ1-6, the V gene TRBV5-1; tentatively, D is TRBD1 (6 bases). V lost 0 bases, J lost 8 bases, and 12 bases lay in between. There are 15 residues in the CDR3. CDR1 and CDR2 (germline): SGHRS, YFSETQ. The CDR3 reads CASSLVQGGDSPLHF. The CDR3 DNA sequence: TGCGCCAGCAGCTTGGTACAGGGCGGAGATTCACCCCTCCACTTT.

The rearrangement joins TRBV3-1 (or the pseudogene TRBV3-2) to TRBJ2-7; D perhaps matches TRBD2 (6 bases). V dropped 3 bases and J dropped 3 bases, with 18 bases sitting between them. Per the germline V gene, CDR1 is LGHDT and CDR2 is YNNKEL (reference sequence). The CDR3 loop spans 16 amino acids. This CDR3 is CASSQSGYGPLYEQYF. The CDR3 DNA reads TGTGCCAGCAGCCAGAGCGGGTACGGGCCCCTCTACGAGCAGTACTTC.

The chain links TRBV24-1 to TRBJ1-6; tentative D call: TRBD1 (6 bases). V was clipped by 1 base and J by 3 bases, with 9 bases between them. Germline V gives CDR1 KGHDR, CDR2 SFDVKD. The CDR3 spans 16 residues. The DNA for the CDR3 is TGTGCCACCAGTGATTTAAGGGGGAGCTATAATTCACCCCTCCACTTT. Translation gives CATSDLRGSYNSPLHF.